The entry that follows covers one T cell receptor beta chain sequence. The target antigen is unknown. This entry belongs to a study of vaccination effects on CD4 cells after COVID-19. Study background: Post-vaccine specimens arrived a median 72 days past the second dose.

Broader study findings: Long after vaccination, the clones induced by infection and by vaccine shrank markedly in size.

Sequencing was performed with immunoSEQ multiplex PCR; in TCRdb, only in-frame clones are kept and a portion is missing. This sample has tens of thousands of clones; about 67% occur once, and the top ten carry roughly 9%. Antigen-specific CD4+ T cells were expanded (with viral peptide pools) by the ViraFEST assay ahead of sequencing. An approximately 10-day culture period preceded the isolation of CD4+ T cells. All participants had two doses of either the BNT162b2 or mRNA-1273 vaccine. Each culture well received some 2.2 million PBMC. These cells were then cultured in IMDM with approximately 9.8 IU/ml IL-2 and 7.5 to 10 ug/ml peptides. Half-medium replacement with IL-2 medium occurred on days 3 and 7. Germline V gene sequence: CDR1 KGHDR, CDR2 SFDVKD. The CDR3 has 11 residues. V dropped 5 bases and J dropped 6 bases, with 7 bases sitting between them.

Source: CD4+ T cells from PBMCs cultured with HCoV-NL63 spike peptides, taken after COVID-19 vaccination. The clonotype comes from a human donor who received a COVID-19 vaccine. The rearrangement uses TRBV24-1 and TRBJ2-7, with D maybe TRBD2 (6 bases). The CDR3 DNA reads TGTGCCACCAGTGCGGGGGTCGAGCAGTACTTC. It codes for CATSAGVEQYF.